The 20 T cell receptor beta chains below were found in one sample sequenced in a study of blood T cell repertoires in COVID-19. Sequencing was performed with immunoSEQ multiplex PCR; in TCRdb, only in-frame clones are kept and a portion is missing. The sample shows around 300,000 clones, 70% to 90% of them seen only once. Source material: PBMCs or T cells enriched from blood (not recorded which). The receptor source for this set is a woman aged 25 to 39 who had recovered from COVID-19.

The rearrangement links TRBV5-1 to TRBJ2-1; 11 nucleotides line up with TRBD2. Germline V gives CDR1 SGHRS, CDR2 YFSETQ. The V and J ends lost 4 bases and 10 bases, in that order; junction bases with no gene match: 10. The CDR3 covers 15 residues. CDR3 loop: CASSLIAGGPREQFF. The CDR3 region has the DNA TGCGCCAGCAGCCTTATAGCGGGGGGGCCGAGAGAGCAGTTCTTC.

The genes are TRBV14 and TRBJ1-4, with D possibly matching TRBD1 (5 bases). CDR3 size: 18 residues. CDR1 and CDR2 (germline): SGHDN, FVKESK. The V end lost 0 bases, the J end lost 0 bases, and 14 bases lay between the germline ends. CDR3 sequence reads: CASSQDPQAPTTNEKLFF. Written as DNA, the CDR3 is TGTGCCAGCAGCCAAGATCCACAGGCACCAACAACTAATGAAAAACTGTTTTTT.

The chain is built from TRBV29-1 and TRBJ1-3, with D perhaps matching TRBD1 (5 bases). The germline CDR1 and CDR2 sequences are SQVTM and ANQGSEA. Trimming left V 1 base short and J 1 base short, with 5 bases between. The CDR3 covers 13 residues. CDR3 amino acids: CSVEGQSGNTIYF. CDR3 coding DNA: TGCAGCGTTGAAGGACAGTCTGGAAACACCATATATTTT.

The chain combines TRBV7-9 with TRBJ2-5; TRBD1 matches at 10 bases. The CDR3 is 15 residues long. From germline, CDR1 is SEHNR and CDR2 FQNEAQ (reference sequence). Trimming cost V 4 bases and J 1 base; bases outside gene matches: 3. The CDR3 DNA follows: TGTGCCAGCAGCTCCCGGGACAGGGGCCAAGAGACCCAGTACTTC. This codes for CASSSRDRGQETQYF.

This sequence joins TRBV7-9 and TRBJ1-1, with 9 positions matching TRBD1. V shed 5 bases and J 1 base; nucleotides not matched to a gene: 8. Germline V gene lookup returns CDR1 SEHNR and CDR2 FQNEAQ (reference sequence). This CDR3 has 16 residues. CDR3 amino acids: CASSTGQGSGNTEAFF. Here the CDR3 DNA reads TGTGCCAGCAGCACCGGACAGGGGAGTGGGAACACTGAAGCTTTCTTT. Drawing the rest from reference TRBV7-9 and TRBJ1-1, the complete variable domain is DTGVSQNPRHKITKRGQNVTFRCDPISEHNRLYWYRQTLGQGPEFLTYFQNEAQLEKSRLLSDRFSAERPKGSFSTLEIQRTEQGDSAMYLCASSTGQGSGNTEAFFGQGTRLTVV.

In its sample, this clone was seen once. The genes are TRBV16 and TRBJ1-5; 8 bases fit TRBD1. The V segment lost 4 bases and the J segment 2 bases; nucleotides outside the gene matches: 1. The CDR3 loop spans 14 amino acids. Germline CDR1 reads KGHSY; CDR2 reads FQNENV. Written as DNA, the CDR3 is TGTGCCAGCAGCCTGGGACAGGGCAATCAGCCCCAGCATTTT. It is translated as CASSLGQGNQPQHF.

J is TRBJ1-1 and V is TRBV6-2 or TRBV6-3; maybe TRBD1 (5 bases). This CDR3 contains 12 residues. Germline V gene lookup returns CDR1 MNHEY and CDR2 SVGEGT. V lost 6 bases and J 6 bases, leaving 11 bases between the germline ends. CDR3 nucleotides: TGTGCCAGCAGCCAGGTAGGGGCTGAAGCTTTCTTT. Translating gives CASSQVGAEAFF.

The chain combines TRBV15 with TRBJ2-1; 7 bases are shared with TRBD2. The CDR3 covers 16 residues. CDR1 and CDR2 from the germline V gene are LNHNV and YYDKDF (reference sequence). The V gene end was trimmed by 3 bases and the J gene end by 1 base; junction bases not matched to a gene: 6. In nucleotides, the CDR3 is TGTGCCACCAGCAGGACTTGGGGGGGGTCCTACAATGAGCAGTTCTTC. This codes for CATSRTWGGSYNEQFF.

This clone was observed once. The chain uses TRBV6-5 and TRBJ1-5; the D gene is possibly TRBD1 (5 bases). There are 14 residues in the CDR3. Germline CDR1 reads MNHEY; CDR2 reads SVGAGI. V shed 7 bases and J shed 3 bases, with 13 bases lying between them. This CDR3 reads CASIVDSLNQPQHF. In DNA, the CDR3 is TGTGCCAGCATTGTAGACAGCCTCAATCAGCCCCAGCATTTT.

V is TRBV19 and J is TRBJ1-6, with 8 nucleotides matching TRBD1. V was clipped by 6 bases and J by 5 bases; unmatched bases: 12. Germline CDR1 reads LNHDA; CDR2 reads SQIVND (reference sequence). The CDR3 consists of 17 residues. CDR3 bases: TGTGCCAGTAGCCGGACAGGGAGTGGGGCCGATAATTCACCCCTCCACTTT. Its protein is CASSRTGSGADNSPLHF.

V gene TRBV5-6 combines with J gene TRBJ1-2; possibly TRBD1 for D (5 bases). This CDR3 spans 15 amino acids. Germline V gene sequence: CDR1 SGHDT, CDR2 YYEEEE. Between the trimmed V and J ends, which lost 1 base and 8 bases, there was a span of 18 bases. The CDR3 sequence: CASSLPYRPARGYTF. The CDR3 nucleotides are TGTGCCAGCAGCTTGCCTTACAGGCCGGCGCGGGGCTACACCTTC.

About this clone itself: Other DNA sequences in the sample encode the same CDR3. The chain has TRBV18 and TRBJ1-1; 9 nucleotides line up with TRBD1. CDR3 length: 14 residues. V lost 3 bases and J lost 1; bases outside the gene matches: 0. CDR1 and CDR2 from the germline V gene are KGHSH and LQKENI. The CDR3, as DNA: TGTGCCAGCTCACCGACAGGGGGGAACACTGAAGCTTTCTTT. Encoded protein: CASSPTGGNTEAFF.

CDR3 region: CASSSPRGDGTNEKLFF. The CDR3 DNA reads TGTGCCAGCAGCTCCCCGCGGGGGGACGGAACTAATGAAAAACTGTTTTTT. The chain joins TRBV7-9 to TRBJ1-4; possibly TRBD1 for D (5 bases). There are 17 residues in the CDR3. Between the trimmed V and J ends, which lost 4 bases and 1 base, there was a span of 16 bases. Germline CDR1 and CDR2: SEHNR and FQNEAQ (reference sequence).

In nucleotides, the CDR3 is TGTGCCAGCAGCTTGGGTGGGGGACAATACAATGAGCAGTTCTTC. Amino acid sequence: CASSLGGGQYNEQFF. The gene calls are TRBV5-4 and TRBJ2-1; D might be TRBD1 (6 bases). The V and J ends lost 0 bases and 4 bases respectively, with 11 bases between them. Germline V lookup: CDR1 SGHNT, CDR2 YYREEE (reference sequence). This CDR3 region has 15 residues.

The chain recombines TRBV23-1 with TRBJ1-5; D is unclear. TRBV23-1 counts as an open reading frame of uncertain function. The CDR3 has 17 residues. V was shortened by 0 bases and J by 0 bases, with 12 bases between the two germline ends. The CDR3 DNA follows: TGCGCCAGCAGTCAATCGAGGGAATTAAATAGCAATCAGCCCCAGCATTTT. Residues: CASSQSRELNSNQPQHF.

The V call is TRBV29-1, the J call TRBJ2-7, with D perhaps matching TRBD2 (6 bases). The CDR3 is 12 residues long. Germline V gene lookup returns CDR1 SQVTM and CDR2 ANQGSEA. V was trimmed by 4 bases and J by 6 bases, leaving 13 bases between them. This CDR3 is CSVGHGGPEQYF. CDR3 nucleotide sequence: TGCAGCGTTGGCCACGGGGGACCCGAGCAGTACTTC.

The V call is TRBV3-1 (or the pseudogene TRBV3-2), the J call TRBJ1-2; D not certain. This CDR3 region has 15 residues. Germline values: CDR1 LGHDT, CDR2 YNNKEL (reference sequence). Trimming took off 2 bases at V and 4 bases at J, with 14 bases between the two ends. CDR3 in amino acids: CASSQPLEGVYGYTF. The DNA for the CDR3 is TGTGCCAGCAGCCAACCCTTGGAGGGAGTCTATGGCTACACCTTC.

This chain joins TRBV10-3 and TRBJ2-1; 8 nucleotides match TRBD1. Germline lookup yields CDR1 ENHRY and CDR2 SYGVKD. This CDR3 has 15 amino acids. Trimming at V came to 10 bases and at J to 6 bases, leaving 14 bases not matched to a gene. The CDR3 DNA follows: TGTGCCACCTACCATCCAGGGGGCGCGGGCAATGAGCAGTTCTTC. Translated, it gives CATYHPGGAGNEQFF.

The genes are TRBV27 and TRBJ1-1, with a weak D call TRBD1 (6 bases). Germline CDR1 MNHEY, CDR2 SMNVEV (reference sequence). Trimming pared 8 bases from V and 2 bases from J, leaving 15 bases between. The CDR3 covers 14 residues. As DNA, the CDR3 is TGTGCCAGCCGCCAGGGGACGGTTAACACTGAAGCTTTCTTT. Amino acid sequence: CASRQGTVNTEAFF.

This clone was recorded once. The V and J genes are TRBV29-1 and TRBJ1-2; TRBD1 matches at 12 bases. With 7 bases clipped from V and 2 bases from J, the junction kept 5 bases outside the gene matches. The CDR3 is made up of 14 amino acids. Germline CDR1 is SQVTM and CDR2 is ANQGSEA. CDR3 protein: CSGWGQGANYGYTF. The DNA of the CDR3 is TGCAGCGGATGGGGACAGGGGGCGAACTATGGCTACACCTTC.